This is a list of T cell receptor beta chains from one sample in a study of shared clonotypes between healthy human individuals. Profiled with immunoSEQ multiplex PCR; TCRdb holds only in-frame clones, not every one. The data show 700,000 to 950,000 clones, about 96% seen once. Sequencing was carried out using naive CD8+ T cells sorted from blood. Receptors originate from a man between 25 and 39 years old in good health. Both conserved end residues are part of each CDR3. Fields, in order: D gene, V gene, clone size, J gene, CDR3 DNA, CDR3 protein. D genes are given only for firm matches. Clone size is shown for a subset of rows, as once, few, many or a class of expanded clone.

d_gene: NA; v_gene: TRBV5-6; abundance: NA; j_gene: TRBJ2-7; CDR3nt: TGTGCCAGCAGCTTCGGGCAGGGAACAACCTACGAGCAGTACTTC; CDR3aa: CASSFGQGTTYEQYF
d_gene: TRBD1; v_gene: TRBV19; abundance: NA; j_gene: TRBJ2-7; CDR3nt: TGTGCCAGTAGTATCAAAGCCCTCGACAGGGACGAGCAGTACTTC; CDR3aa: CASSIKALDRDEQYF
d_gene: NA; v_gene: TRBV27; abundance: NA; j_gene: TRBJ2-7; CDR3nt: TGTGCCAGCAAGGAGGAGGCTAGCTACGAGCAGTACTTC; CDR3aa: CASKEEASYEQYF
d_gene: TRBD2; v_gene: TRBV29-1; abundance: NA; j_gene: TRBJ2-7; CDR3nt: TGCAGCGTTGGGACTAGCGGGAGGGGGGTCTACGAGCAGTACTTC; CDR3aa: CSVGTSGRGVYEQYF
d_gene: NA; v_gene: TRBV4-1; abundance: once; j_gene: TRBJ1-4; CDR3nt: TGCGCCAGCAGCCCCGGACGGACTCATACTTCAACTAATGAAAAACTGTTTTTT; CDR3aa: CASSPGRTHTSTNEKLFF
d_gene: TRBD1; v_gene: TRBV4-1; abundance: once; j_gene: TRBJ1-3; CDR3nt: TGCGCCAGCAGCCAAGTACCGCCGGCGGGACAGCGAAACACCATATATTTT; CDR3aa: CASSQVPPAGQRNTIYF
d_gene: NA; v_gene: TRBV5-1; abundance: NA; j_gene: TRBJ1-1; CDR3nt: TGCGCCAGCAGCTTGGGGACAGTTACTAACACTGAAGCTTTCTTT; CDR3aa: CASSLGTVTNTEAFF
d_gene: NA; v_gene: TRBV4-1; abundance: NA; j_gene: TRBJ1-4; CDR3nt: TGCGCCAGCAGCCAAGATCGACAGGTACGGGGAAAACTGTTTTTT; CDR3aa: CASSQDRQVRGKLFF
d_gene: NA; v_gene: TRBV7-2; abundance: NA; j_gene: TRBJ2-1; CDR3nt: TGTGCCAGCAGCTTACGAGACCAATACAATGAGCAGTTCTTC; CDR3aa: CASSLRDQYNEQFF
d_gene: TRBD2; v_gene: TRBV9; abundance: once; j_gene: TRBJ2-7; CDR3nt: TGTGCCAGCAGCGACGGACTAGCGGGAGCGGACTACGAGCAGTACTTC; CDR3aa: CASSDGLAGADYEQYF
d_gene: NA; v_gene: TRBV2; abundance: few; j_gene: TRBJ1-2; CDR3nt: TGTGCCAGGAGGGATGAGACTAACTATGGCTACACCTTC; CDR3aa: CARRDETNYGYTF
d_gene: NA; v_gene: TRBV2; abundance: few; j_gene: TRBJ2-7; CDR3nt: TGTGCCAGCATGCGGGACACATACGAGCAGTACTTC; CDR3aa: CASMRDTYEQYF
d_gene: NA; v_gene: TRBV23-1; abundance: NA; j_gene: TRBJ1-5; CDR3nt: TGCGCCAGCAGTCAATCCCGCATGTATAGCAATCAGCCCCAGCATTTT; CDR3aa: CASSQSRMYSNQPQHF
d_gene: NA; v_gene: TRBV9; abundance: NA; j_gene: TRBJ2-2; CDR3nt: TGTGCCAGCAGACCCCGGGGTGGCGCGGGGGAGCTGTTTTTT; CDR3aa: CASRPRGGAGELFF
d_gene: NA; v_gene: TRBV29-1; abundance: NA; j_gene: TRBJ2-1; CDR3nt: TGCAGCTCGTCGGCGGTAAGGGGGAAATTCTTC; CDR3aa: CSSSAVRGKFF
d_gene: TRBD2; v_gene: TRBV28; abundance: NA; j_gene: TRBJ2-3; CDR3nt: TGTGCCAGCAGTCCACGGGGAGGGCCCGACACAGATACGCAGTATTTT; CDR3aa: CASSPRGGPDTDTQYF
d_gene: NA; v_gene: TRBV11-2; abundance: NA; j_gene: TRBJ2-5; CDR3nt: TGTGCCAGCAGCCTCGACAGATGGGAAGAGACCCAGTACTTC; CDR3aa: CASSLDRWEETQYF
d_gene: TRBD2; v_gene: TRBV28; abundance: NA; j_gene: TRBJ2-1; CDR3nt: TGTGCCAGCAGCCCGGGGACTAGTGGGTGGAGTGAGCAGTTCTTC; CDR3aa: CASSPGTSGWSEQFF
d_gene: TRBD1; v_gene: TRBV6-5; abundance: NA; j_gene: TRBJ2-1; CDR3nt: TGTGCCAGCACACTCGTCGGACAGGAGGATGAGCAGTTCTTC; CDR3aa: CASTLVGQEDEQFF
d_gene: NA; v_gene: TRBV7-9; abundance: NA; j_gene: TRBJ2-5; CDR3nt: TGTGCCAGCAGCTTATTGGCATCCGGAGAGACCCAGTACTTC; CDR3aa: CASSLLASGETQYF
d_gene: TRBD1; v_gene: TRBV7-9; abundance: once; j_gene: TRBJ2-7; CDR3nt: TGTGCCAGCAGCACGCGCAGGGGGCAACACGAGCAGTACTTC; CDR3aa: CASSTRRGQHEQYF
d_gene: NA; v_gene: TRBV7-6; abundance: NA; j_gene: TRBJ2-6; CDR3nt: TGTGCCAGCACCGCACGGTCTGGGGCCAACGTCCTGACTTTC; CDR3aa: CASTARSGANVLTF
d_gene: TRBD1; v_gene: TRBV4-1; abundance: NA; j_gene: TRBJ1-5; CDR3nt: TGCGCCAGCAGCCAAAGCGGGACAGGAGGGGGGCCCCAGCATTTT; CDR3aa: CASSQSGTGGGPQHF
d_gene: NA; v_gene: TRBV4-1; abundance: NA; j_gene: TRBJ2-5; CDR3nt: TGCGCCAGCAGCCACCGGGACGAACAAGAGACCCAGTACTTC; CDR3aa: CASSHRDEQETQYF
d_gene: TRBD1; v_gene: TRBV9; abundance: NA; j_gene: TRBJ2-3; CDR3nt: TGTGCCAGCAGCGTCGGGACAGCGATCACAGATACGCAGTATTTT; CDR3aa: CASSVGTAITDTQYF
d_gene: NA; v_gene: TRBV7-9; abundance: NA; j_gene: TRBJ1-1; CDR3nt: TGTGCCAGCGTACAGGGCGGGGTCTGGTTT; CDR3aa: CASVQGGVWF
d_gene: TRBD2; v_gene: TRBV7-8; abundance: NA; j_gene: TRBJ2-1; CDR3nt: TGTGCCAGCAGCTTAGGGGGCGGGGGCAATGAGCAGTTCTTC; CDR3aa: CASSLGGGGNEQFF
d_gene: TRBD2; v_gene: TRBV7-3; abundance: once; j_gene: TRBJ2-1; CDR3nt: TGTGCCAGCAGCTTAGGGCGGGAGGGAAGCTCCTACAATGAGCAGTTCTTC; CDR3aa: CASSLGREGSSYNEQFF
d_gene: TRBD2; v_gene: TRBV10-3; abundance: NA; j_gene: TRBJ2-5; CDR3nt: TGTGCCATCAGTGAGGGACGGACTAGTAGGGAGACCCAGTACTTC; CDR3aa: CAISEGRTSRETQYF
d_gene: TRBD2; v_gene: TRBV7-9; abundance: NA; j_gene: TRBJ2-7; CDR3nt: TGTGCCAGCAGCCCCGGGACTAGTAGCTACGAGCAGTACTTC; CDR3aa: CASSPGTSSYEQYF
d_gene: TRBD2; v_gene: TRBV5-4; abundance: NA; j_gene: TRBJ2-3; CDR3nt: TGTGCCAGCAGCTCTCTAGCGGGAGAGTGGTATTTT; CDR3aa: CASSSLAGEWYF
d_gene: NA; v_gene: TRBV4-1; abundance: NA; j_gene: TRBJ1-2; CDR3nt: TGCGCCAGCAGCCAAGGAAATAGGGTGAACTATGGCTACACCTTC; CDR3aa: CASSQGNRVNYGYTF
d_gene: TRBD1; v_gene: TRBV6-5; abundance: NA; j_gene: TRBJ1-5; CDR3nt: TGTGCCAGCAGTAGAACAGGGGGCACGAATCAGCCCCAGCATTTT; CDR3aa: CASSRTGGTNQPQHF
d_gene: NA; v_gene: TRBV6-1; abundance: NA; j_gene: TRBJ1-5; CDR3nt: TGTGCCAGCAGTGAACGGGGGCACAGACAGCCCCAGCATTTT; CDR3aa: CASSERGHRQPQHF
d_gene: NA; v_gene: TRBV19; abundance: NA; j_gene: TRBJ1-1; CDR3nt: TGTGCCAGTAGTATAGGTCTAGGGGGGGGCCCCGAGGATGAAGCTTTCTTT; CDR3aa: CASSIGLGGGPEDEAFF
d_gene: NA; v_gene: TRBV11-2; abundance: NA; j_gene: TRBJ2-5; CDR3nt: TGTGCCAGCAGCTTAGATTGGAGGGACCAAGAGACCCAGTACTTC; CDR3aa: CASSLDWRDQETQYF
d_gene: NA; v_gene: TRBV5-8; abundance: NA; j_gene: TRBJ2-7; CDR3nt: TGTGCCAGCAGCCTGGGCTACGAGCAGTACTTC; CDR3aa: CASSLGYEQYF
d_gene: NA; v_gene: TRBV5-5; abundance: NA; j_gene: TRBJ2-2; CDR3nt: TGTGCCAGCAGCGACCGGGGGGAGCTGTTTTTT; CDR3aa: CASSDRGELFF
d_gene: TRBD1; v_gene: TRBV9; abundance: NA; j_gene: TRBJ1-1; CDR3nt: TGTGCCAGCAGCGCCGATCAGGGGGCGGACACTGAAGCTTTCTTT; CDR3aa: CASSADQGADTEAFF
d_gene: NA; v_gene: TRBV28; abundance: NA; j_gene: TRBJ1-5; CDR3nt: TGTGCCAGCAGTTTCATTGAGGTCAGACAGCCCCAGCATTTT; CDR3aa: CASSFIEVRQPQHF